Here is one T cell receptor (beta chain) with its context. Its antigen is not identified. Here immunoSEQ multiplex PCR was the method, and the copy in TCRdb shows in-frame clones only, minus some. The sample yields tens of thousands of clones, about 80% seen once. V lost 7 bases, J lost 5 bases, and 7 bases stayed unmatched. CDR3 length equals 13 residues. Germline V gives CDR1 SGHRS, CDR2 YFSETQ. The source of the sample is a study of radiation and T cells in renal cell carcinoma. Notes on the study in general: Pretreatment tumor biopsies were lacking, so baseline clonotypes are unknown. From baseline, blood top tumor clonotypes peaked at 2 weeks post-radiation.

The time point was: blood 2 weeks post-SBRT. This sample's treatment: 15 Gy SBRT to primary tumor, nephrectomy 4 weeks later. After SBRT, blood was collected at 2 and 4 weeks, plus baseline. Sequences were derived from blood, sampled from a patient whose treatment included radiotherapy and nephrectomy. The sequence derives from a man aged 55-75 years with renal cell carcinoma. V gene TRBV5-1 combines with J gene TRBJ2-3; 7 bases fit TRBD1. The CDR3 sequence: CASSRQGIDTQYF. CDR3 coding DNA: TGCGCCAGCTCCCGACAGGGTATAGATACGCAGTATTTT.